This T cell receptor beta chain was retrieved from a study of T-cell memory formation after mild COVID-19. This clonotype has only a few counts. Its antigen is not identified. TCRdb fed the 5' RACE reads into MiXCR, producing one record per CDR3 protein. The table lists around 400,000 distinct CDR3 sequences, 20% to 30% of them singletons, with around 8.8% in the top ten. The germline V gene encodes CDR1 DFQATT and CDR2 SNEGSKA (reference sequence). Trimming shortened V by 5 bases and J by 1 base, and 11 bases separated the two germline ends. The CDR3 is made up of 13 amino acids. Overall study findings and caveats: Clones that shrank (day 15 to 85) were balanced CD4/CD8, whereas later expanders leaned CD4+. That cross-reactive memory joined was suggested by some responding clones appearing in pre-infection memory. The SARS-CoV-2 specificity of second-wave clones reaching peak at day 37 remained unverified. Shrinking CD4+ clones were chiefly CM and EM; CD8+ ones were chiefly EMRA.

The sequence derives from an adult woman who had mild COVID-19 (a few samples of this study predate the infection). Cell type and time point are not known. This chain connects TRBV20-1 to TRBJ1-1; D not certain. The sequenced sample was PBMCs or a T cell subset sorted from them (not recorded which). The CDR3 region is CSASWRSNTEAFF. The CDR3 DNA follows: TGCAGTGCTTCCTGGAGATCGAACACTGAAGCTTTCTTT.